What follows are 3 T cell receptor beta chains derived from one specimen sequenced in a study of cytomegalovirus exposure and HLA in healthy donors. In the PCR, 60 Vbeta and 13 Jbeta primers were used. The protocol was immunoSEQ multiplex PCR, while the TCRdb copy is restricted to in-frame clones and leaves out a portion. The sample yields 250,000 to 350,000 clones, 86% seen once. The sample was PBMCs. Every receptor here comes from a man between 40 and 49 years old in good health and CMV-seropositive.

The V and J genes are TRBV28 and TRBJ2-1; D not resolved. From germline, CDR1 is MDHEN and CDR2 SYDVKM. The CDR3 consists of 12 residues. Trimming took 5 bases from V and 4 from J, leaving 6 bases between them. Written as DNA, the CDR3 is TGTGCCAGCAGTCCCTATTACAATGAGCAGTTCTTC. Amino acids: CASSPYYNEQFF.

V usage is TRBV29-1 and J usage is TRBJ1-1, with a possible D match to TRBD1 (5 bases). Germline V lookup: CDR1 SQVTM, CDR2 ANQGSEA. Trimming took 3 bases from V and 0 from J, leaving 8 bases between them. The CDR3 totals 13 residues. CDR3 nucleotide sequence: TGCAGCGTTGACCAGGGCGTGAACACTGAAGCTTTCTTT. Translation gives CSVDQGVNTEAFF.

The J gene is TRBJ2-5, the V gene TRBV7-9; TRBD1 might be the D (6 bases). The CDR3 length is 15 residues. Germline assignment: CDR1 SEHNR and CDR2 FQNEAQ (reference sequence). The V end was cut by 4 bases, the J end by 5 bases, with 17 bases between. The CDR3 spells CASSWAGARPETQYF. DNA of the CDR3: TGTGCCAGCAGCTGGGCAGGGGCAAGGCCGGAGACCCAGTACTTC.